This T cell receptor (beta chain) was documented in a study of T cell responses to AZD1222 COVID-19 vaccine. Study information: Second-dose recipients at about 4 or about 12 weeks were treated as one pooled group.

The assay was immunoSEQ multiplex PCR, and TCRdb's table has in-frame clones only and misses some. The profile covers about 140,000 clones, with around 88% appearing a single time and roughly 3% taken by the ten largest. The germline V gene encodes CDR1 SEHNR and CDR2 FQNEAQ (reference sequence). CDR3 size: 14 residues. Trimming pared 5 bases from V and 1 base from J, leaving 12 bases between. The chain uses TRBV7-9 and TRBJ2-7, with TRBD1 as a possible D gene (6 bases). The sample was peripheral blood, taken on day 0 of AZD1222 vaccination. The TCR originated in an adult in good health. CDR3 nucleotide sequence: TGTGCCAGCAGCCAAAGCGGACAGTCCTACGAGCAGTACTTC. Protein product: CASSQSGQSYEQYF.